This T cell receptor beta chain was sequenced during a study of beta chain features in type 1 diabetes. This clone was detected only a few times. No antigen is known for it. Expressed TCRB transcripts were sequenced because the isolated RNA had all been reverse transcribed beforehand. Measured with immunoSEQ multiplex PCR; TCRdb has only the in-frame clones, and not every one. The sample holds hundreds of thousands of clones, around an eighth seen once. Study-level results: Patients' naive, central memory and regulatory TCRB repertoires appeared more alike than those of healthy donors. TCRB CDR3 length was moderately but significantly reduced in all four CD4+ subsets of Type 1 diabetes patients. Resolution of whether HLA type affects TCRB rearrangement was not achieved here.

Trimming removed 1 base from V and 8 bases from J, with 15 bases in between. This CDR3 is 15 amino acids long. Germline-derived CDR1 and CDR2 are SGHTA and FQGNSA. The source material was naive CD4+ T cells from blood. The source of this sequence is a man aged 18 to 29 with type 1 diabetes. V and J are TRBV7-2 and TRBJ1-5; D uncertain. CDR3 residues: CASSLVGHQMEPQHF. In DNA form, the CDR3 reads TGTGCCAGCAGCTTAGTCGGGCATCAGATGGAGCCCCAGCATTTT. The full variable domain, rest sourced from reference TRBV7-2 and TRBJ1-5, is GAGVSQSPSNKVTEKGKDVELRCDPISGHTALYWYRQSLGQGLEFLIYFQGNSAPDKSGLPSDRFSAERTGGSVSTLTIQRTQQEDSAVYLCASSLVGHQMEPQHFGDGTRLSIL.